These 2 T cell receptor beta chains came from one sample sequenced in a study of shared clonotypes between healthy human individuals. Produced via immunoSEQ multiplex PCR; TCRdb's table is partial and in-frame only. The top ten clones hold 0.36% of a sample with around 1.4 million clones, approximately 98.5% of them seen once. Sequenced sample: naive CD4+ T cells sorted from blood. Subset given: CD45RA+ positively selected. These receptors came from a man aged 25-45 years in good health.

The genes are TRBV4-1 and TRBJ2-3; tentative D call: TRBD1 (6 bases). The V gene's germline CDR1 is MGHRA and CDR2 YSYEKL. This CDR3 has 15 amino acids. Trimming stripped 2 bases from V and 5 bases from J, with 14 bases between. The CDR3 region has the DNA TGCGCCAGCAGCCAACAAGGACAGTCTGGAGATACGCAGTATTTT. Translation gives CASSQQGQSGDTQYF.

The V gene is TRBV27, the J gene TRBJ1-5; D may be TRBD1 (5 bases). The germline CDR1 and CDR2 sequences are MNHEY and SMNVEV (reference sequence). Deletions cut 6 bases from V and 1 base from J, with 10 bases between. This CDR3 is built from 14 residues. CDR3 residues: CASRPGASNQPQHF. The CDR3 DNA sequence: TGTGCCAGCAGGCCCGGGGCCAGCAATCAGCCCCAGCATTTT.